This T cell receptor (beta chain) was captured by sequencing in a study of blood T cell repertoires in COVID-19. Across the study: The study drew acute and convalescent COVID-19 samples from the United States, Italy and Spain.

Germline CDR1 is KGHDR and CDR2 is SFDVKD. This CDR3 is built from 13 residues. The V end was cut by 9 bases, the J end by 10 bases, with 20 bases between. The table came from immunoSEQ multiplex PCR; TCRdb's copy has only in-frame clones and leaves some out. The sample includes about 220,000 clones, around 81% of them seen just once. The J gene is TRBJ1-2, the V gene TRBV24-1; possible D gene TRBD1, 5 bases. Source material: peripheral blood. The sequence came from a woman younger than 45 who had recovered from COVID-19. The CDR3 here is CATGNRQGGVYTF. The DNA of the CDR3 is TGTGCCACCGGGAACAGGCAGGGAGGGGTCTACACCTTC.